The sequence of this T cell receptor beta chain was determined in a study of blood T cell repertoires in COVID-19. Turning to the study itself: The origin of the acute and convalescent COVID-19 samples was the United States, Italy and Spain. PBMCs, B-cell-depleted T cells, or T cells were the source of the cDNA or gDNA that made up the material.

Authors' methods: Using reference gene primer amplification, nucleated cell counts were estimated. TCRdb's table, derived via immunoSEQ multiplex PCR, lists solely in-frame clones and lacks some. That table is the source of V, J and clone size, and D and trimming were worked out from the DNA. The data show more than 95,000 clones, with 80% to 90% seen just once and about 5% held by the top ten. Germline CDR1 reads PRHDT; CDR2 reads FYEKMQ (reference sequence). Trimming at V came to 3 bases and at J to 6 bases, leaving 12 bases not matched to a gene. The CDR3 covers 17 residues. The sample comprised peripheral blood. The source of this sequence is a man in his 60s with acute or convalescent COVID-19. The genes are TRBV13 and TRBJ2-1; 9 bases match TRBD2. The CDR3, as DNA: TGTGCCAGCAGCTTGAGCACTAGCGGGCGTAGAGGCAATGAGCAGTTCTTC. Protein product: CASSLSTSGRRGNEQFF.